This is a list of T cell receptor beta chains from one sample in a study of beta chain features in type 1 diabetes. The repertoire was sequenced with immunoSEQ multiplex PCR; TCRdb's copy has only in-frame clones and lacks some. The table lists about 140,000 clones, about 7% of them singletons. Input material: central memory CD4+ T cells from blood. Receptors originate from a woman aged 25 to 39 in good health. CDR3s include the opening cysteine and the closing phenylalanine or tryptophan. The order of the fields is V gene, CDR3 protein.

v_call: TRBV7-9; cdr3_aa: CASSSTPGTTEAFF
v_call: TRBV7-2; cdr3_aa: CASSFTGTSGTYEQYF
v_call: TRBV7-8; cdr3_aa: CASSLARLQWETQYF
v_call: TRBV18; cdr3_aa: CASSYLRGTTDTQYF
v_call: TRBV1; cdr3_aa: CTSRGTSGKGHNEQFF
v_call: TRBV4-2; cdr3_aa: CASSQGGPGGDTQYF
v_call: TRBV18; cdr3_aa: CASSSTGTASYEQYF
v_call: TRBV28; cdr3_aa: CASSDSGTGVNEQFF
v_call: TRBV5-1; cdr3_aa: CASTASATAGEKLFF
v_call: TRBV18; cdr3_aa: CASSPMRVSNYGYTF
v_call: TRBV5-1; cdr3_aa: CASSLAMRVPYNEQFF
v_call: TRBV28; cdr3_aa: CASGGLAGGYNEQFF
v_call: TRBV15; cdr3_aa: CATSRKTGSNQPQHF
v_call: TRBV27; cdr3_aa: CASSRTGKVYEQYF
v_call: TRBV7-2; cdr3_aa: CASSPRDGRAGETQYF
v_call: TRBV7-9; cdr3_aa: CASSATYEQYF
v_call: TRBV11-3; cdr3_aa: CASTLDRGQPQHF
v_call: TRBV7-2; cdr3_aa: CASSLTGGGTEAFF
v_call: TRBV6-6; cdr3_aa: CASSYGGETQYF
v_call: TRBV4-2; cdr3_aa: CASSQGQGVFDEQFF
v_call: TRBV7-3; cdr3_aa: CAKLGIRKKWSYQETQYF
v_call: TRBV19; cdr3_aa: CASSSAGVTSYEQYF
v_call: TRBV7-3; cdr3_aa: CASSLTIEDTQYF
v_call: TRBV15; cdr3_aa: CATSSDREAGRQYF
v_call: TRBV7-2; cdr3_aa: CASSLGDRSGANVLTF
v_call: TRBV28; cdr3_aa: CASSPPDYGYTF
v_call: TRBV29-1; cdr3_aa: CSVEQTSGGPDTQYF
v_call: TRBV4-3; cdr3_aa: CASSQALAAYEQYF
v_call: TRBV30; cdr3_aa: CAWSRRGRETNYGYTF
v_call: TRBV4-2; cdr3_aa: CASSQESTSGNYEQYF
v_call: TRBV9; cdr3_aa: CASSVLRQGADEQFF
v_call: TRBV5-4; cdr3_aa: CASSSPGGYTGELFF
v_call: TRBV2; cdr3_aa: CASSGNRGGETQYF
v_call: TRBV4-3; cdr3_aa: CASSQFSAGGGDEQYF
v_call: TRBV4-3; cdr3_aa: CASSQEDSGAGELFF
v_call: TRBV5-4; cdr3_aa: CASSSSGTRRTGELFF
v_call: TRBV9; cdr3_aa: CASSLDGELSDTQYF
v_call: TRBV5-8; cdr3_aa: CASSFTTRYFTDTQYF
v_call: TRBV18; cdr3_aa: CASSAAGGDTGELFF
v_call: TRBV4-2; cdr3_aa: CASSQDAGNLGSGANVLTF
v_call: TRBV5-4; cdr3_aa: CASSLGLAGTYEQYF
v_call: TRBV27; cdr3_aa: CASSIQGRRGTEAFF
v_call: TRBV4-3; cdr3_aa: CASSQAGGPVEQFF
v_call: TRBV7-2; cdr3_aa: CASSLAMNTEAFF
v_call: TRBV6-6; cdr3_aa: CASLRDSVTDTQYF
v_call: TRBV6-5; cdr3_aa: CASSYSYGQGYEQYF
v_call: TRBV11-2; cdr3_aa: CASSSIGTGGGYNEQFF
v_call: TRBV18; cdr3_aa: CASSPPGTSARGEQFF
v_call: TRBV7-3; cdr3_aa: CASSLSGVNGELFF
v_call: TRBV9; cdr3_aa: CASSKGEGGNQPQHF
v_call: TRBV6-6; cdr3_aa: CASSYEREQFF
v_call: TRBV7-8; cdr3_aa: CASTTEGVHTEAFF
v_call: TRBV9; cdr3_aa: CASSAQAGGTDTQYF
v_call: TRBV5-1; cdr3_aa: CASSLGSGGGQFF